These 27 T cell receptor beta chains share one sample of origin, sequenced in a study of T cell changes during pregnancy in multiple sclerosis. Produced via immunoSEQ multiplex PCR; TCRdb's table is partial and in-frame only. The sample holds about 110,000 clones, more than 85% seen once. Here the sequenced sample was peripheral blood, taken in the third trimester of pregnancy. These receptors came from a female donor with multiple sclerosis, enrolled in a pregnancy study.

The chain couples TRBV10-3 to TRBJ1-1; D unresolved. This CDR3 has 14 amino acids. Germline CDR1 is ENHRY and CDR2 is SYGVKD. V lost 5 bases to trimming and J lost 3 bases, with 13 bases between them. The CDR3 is CAISSGSTHTEAFF. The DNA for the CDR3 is TGTGCCATCAGTTCGGGATCCACCCACACTGAAGCTTTCTTT.

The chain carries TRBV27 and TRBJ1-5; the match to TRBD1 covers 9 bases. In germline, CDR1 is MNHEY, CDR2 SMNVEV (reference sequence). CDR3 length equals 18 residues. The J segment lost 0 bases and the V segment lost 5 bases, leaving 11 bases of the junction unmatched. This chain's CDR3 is CASSPGQGREGSNQPQHF. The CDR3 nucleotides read TGTGCCAGCAGTCCGGGACAGGGAAGGGAAGGTAGCAATCAGCCCCAGCATTTT.

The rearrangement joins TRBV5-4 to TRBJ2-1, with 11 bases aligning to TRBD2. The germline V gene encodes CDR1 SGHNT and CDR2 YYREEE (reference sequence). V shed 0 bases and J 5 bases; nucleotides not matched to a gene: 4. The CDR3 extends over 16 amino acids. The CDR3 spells CASSLELLAGDNEQFF. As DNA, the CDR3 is TGTGCCAGCAGCTTGGAACTACTAGCGGGGGACAATGAGCAGTTCTTC.

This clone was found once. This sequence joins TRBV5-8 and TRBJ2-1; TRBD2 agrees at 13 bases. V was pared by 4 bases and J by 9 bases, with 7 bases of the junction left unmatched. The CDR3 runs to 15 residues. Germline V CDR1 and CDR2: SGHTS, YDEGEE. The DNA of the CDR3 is TGTGCCAGCAGCCGCGGACTAGCGGGGGCGGGTGAGCAGTTCTTC. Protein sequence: CASSRGLAGAGEQFF.

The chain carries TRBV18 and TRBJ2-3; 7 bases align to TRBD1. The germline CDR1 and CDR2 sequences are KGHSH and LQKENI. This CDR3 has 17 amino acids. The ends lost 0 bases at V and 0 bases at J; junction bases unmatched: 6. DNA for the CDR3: TGTGCCAGCTCACCACCTGGACAGGCATATAGCACAGATACGCAGTATTTT. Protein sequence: CASSPPGQAYSTDTQYF.

CDR3 in amino acids: CASSAPGTGSGNTIYF. The CDR3 nucleotides read TGTGCCAGCAGTGCCCCCGGGACAGGGTCTGGAAACACCATATATTTT. The J gene is TRBJ1-3, the V gene TRBV6-1, with TRBD1 matching 9 bases. Trimming cost V 4 bases and J 1 base; bases outside gene matches: 5. Germline lookup yields CDR1 MNHNS and CDR2 SASEGT. This CDR3 region has 16 residues.

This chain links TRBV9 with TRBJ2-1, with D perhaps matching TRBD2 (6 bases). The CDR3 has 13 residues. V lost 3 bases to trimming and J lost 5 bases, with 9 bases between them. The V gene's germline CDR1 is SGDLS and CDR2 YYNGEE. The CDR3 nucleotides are TGTGCCAGCAGCGCCGGGAGTAACAATGAGCAGTTCTTC. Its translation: CASSAGSNNEQFF.

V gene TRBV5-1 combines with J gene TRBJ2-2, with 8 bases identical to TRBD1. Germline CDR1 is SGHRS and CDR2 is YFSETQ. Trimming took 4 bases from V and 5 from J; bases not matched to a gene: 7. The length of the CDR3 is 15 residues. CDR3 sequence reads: CASSERTGHTGELFF. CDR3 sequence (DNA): TGCGCCAGCAGCGAGCGGACAGGGCATACCGGGGAGCTGTTTTTT.

The CDR3 bases are TGCGCCAGCAGCTTGGCCAAAAACGAGCAGTACTTC. Translation gives CASSLAKNEQYF. The chain recombines TRBV5-1 with TRBJ2-7; D gene unclear. The CDR3 covers 12 residues. Germline values: CDR1 SGHRS, CDR2 YFSETQ. The germline V and J ends were trimmed by 0 bases and 5 bases, with 6 bases remaining between them. The full variable domain, its missing parts supplied by reference TRBV5-1 and TRBJ2-7, is KAGVTQTPRYLIKTRGQQVTLSCSPISGHRSVSWYQQTPGQGLQFLFEYFSETQRNKGNFPGRFSGRQFSNSRSEMNVSTLELGDSALYLCASSLAKNEQYFGPGTRLTVT.

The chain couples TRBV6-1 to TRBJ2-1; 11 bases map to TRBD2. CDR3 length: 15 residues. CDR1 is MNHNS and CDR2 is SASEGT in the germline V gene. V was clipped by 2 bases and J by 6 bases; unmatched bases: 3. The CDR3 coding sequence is TGTGCCAGCAGTGAATCTCTAGCGGGGGGCAATGAGCAGTTCTTC. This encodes CASSESLAGGNEQFF.

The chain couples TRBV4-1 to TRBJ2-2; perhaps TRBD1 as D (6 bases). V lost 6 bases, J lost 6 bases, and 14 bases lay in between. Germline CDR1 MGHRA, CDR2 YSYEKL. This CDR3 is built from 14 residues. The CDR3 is CASRISPGAGELFF. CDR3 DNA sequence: TGCGCCAGCAGGATCTCTCCAGGGGCCGGGGAGCTGTTTTTT.

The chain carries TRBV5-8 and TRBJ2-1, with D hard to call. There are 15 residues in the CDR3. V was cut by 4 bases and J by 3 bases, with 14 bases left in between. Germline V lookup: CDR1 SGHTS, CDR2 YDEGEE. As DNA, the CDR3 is TGTGCCAGCAGCCCGCTGGGCCTCTACTACAATGAGCAGTTCTTC. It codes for CASSPLGLYYNEQFF.

CDR3 nucleotides: TGTGCCAGCAGCGCGCGGACAGGCAGGACCGAGGAGCAGTACTTC. Amino acids: CASSARTGRTEEQYF. The chain recombines TRBV9 with TRBJ2-7, with TRBD1 matching over 7 bases. V lost 3 bases and J lost 7; bases outside the gene matches: 13. From germline, CDR1 is SGDLS and CDR2 YYNGEE. The CDR3 is made up of 15 amino acids.

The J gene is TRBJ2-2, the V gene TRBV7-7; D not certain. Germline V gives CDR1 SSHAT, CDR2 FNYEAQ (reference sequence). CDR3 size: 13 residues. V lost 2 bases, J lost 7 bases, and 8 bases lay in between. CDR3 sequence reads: CASSLRVRGELFF. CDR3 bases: TGTGCCAGCAGCTTACGGGTTCGCGGGGAGCTGTTTTTT.

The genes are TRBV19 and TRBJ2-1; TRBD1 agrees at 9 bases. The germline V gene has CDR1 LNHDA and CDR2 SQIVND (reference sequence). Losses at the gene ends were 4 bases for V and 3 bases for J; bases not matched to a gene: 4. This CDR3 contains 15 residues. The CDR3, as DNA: TGTGCCAGTAGTAGCTGGACAGGGGTCTACAATGAGCAGTTCTTC. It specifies CASSSWTGVYNEQFF.

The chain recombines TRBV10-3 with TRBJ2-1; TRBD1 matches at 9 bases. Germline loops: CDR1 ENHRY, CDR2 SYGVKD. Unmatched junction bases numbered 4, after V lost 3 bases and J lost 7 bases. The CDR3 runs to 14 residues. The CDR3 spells CAISDRQGVNEQFF. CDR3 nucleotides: TGTGCCATCAGTGACCGACAGGGGGTGAATGAGCAGTTCTTC.

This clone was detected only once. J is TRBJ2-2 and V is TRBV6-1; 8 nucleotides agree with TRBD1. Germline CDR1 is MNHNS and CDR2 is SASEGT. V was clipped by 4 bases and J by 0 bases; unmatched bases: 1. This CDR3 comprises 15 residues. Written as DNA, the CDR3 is TGTGCCAGCAGTGGGGACAGGTCGAACACCGGGGAGCTGTTTTTT. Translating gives CASSGDRSNTGELFF.

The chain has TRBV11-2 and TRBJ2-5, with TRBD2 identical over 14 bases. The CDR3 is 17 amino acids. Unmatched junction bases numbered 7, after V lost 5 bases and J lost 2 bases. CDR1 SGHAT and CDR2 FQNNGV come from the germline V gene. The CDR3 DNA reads TGTGCCAGCAGCCCTGGACTAGCGGGGGGTCGTCAAGAGACCCAGTACTTC. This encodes CASSPGLAGGRQETQYF.

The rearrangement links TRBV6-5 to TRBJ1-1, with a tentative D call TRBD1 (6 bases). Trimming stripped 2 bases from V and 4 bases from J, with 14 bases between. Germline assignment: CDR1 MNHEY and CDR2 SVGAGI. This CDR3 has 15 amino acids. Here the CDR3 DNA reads TGTGCCAGCAGTTACACGAGGGGGAGTGGCACTGAAGCTTTCTTT. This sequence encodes CASSYTRGSGTEAFF.

Written as DNA, the CDR3 is TGTGCCAGTAGTACTCCGGGACAGGACACCGGGGAGCTGTTTTTT. It encodes CASSTPGQDTGELFF. The V gene is TRBV19, the J gene TRBJ2-2; TRBD1 matches at 8 bases. V gave up 4 bases and J gave up 3 bases; unmatched junction bases: 4. Looked up from germline, CDR1 is LNHDA and CDR2 is SQIVND (reference sequence). The CDR3 loop spans 15 amino acids.

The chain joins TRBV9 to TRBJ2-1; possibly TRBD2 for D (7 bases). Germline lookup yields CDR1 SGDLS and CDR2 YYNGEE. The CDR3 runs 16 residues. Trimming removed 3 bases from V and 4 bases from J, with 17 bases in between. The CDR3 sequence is CASSERGGFRYNEQFF. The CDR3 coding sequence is TGTGCCAGCAGCGAGAGGGGGGGCTTTAGGTACAATGAGCAGTTCTTC.

CDR3 residues: CASSLFGTHSNPYGYTF. Written as DNA, the CDR3 is TGTGCCAGCAGTTTATTCGGGACACATAGCAATCCCTATGGCTACACCTTC. The chain couples TRBV27 to TRBJ1-2, with D tentatively TRBD1 (6 bases). V gave up 1 base and J gave up 4 bases, with 19 bases separating them. Germline V CDR1 and CDR2: MNHEY, SMNVEV (reference sequence). This CDR3 is built from 17 residues.

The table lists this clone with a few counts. CDR3 residues: CASSSREDQPQHF. CDR3 coding DNA: TGTGCCAGCTCGTCCAGAGAGGATCAGCCCCAGCATTTT. The chain has TRBV18 and TRBJ1-5; D remains ambiguous. The V and J ends lost 6 bases and 5 bases respectively, with 11 bases between them. The CDR3 runs 13 residues. Germline V CDR1 and CDR2: KGHSH, LQKENI. The variable domain in full, with the rest retrieved from reference TRBV18 and TRBJ1-5, is NAGVMQNPRHLVRRRGQEARLRCSPMKGHSHVYWYRQLPEEGLKFMVYLQKENIIDESGMPKERFSAEFPKEGPSILRIQQVVRGDSAAYFCASSSREDQPQHFGDGTRLSIL.

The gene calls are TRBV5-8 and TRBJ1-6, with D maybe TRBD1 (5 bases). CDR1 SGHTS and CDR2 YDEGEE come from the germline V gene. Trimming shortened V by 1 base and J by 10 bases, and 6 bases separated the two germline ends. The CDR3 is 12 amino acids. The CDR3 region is CASSLRGSPLHF. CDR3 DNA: TGTGCCAGCAGCTTGCGGGGGTCACCCCTCCACTTT.

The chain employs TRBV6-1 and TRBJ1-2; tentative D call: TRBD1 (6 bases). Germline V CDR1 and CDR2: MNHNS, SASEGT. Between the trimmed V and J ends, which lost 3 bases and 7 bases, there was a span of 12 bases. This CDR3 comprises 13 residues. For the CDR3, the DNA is TGTGCCAGCAGTGATTACAGGGAGGGTGGCTACACCTTC. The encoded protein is CASSDYREGGYTF.

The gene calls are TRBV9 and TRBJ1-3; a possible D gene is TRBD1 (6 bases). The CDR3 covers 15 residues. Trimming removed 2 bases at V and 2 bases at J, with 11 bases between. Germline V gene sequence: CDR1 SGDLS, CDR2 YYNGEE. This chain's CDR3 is CASSVGTTPGNTIYF. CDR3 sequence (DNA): TGTGCCAGCAGCGTCGGGACAACTCCTGGAAACACCATATATTTT.

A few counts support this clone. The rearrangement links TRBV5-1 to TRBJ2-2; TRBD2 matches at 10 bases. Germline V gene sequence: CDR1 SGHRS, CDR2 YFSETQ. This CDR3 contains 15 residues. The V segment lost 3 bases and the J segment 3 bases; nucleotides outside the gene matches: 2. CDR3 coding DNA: TGCGCCAGCAGCTGGCTAGCGGGAGACACCGGGGAGCTGTTTTTT. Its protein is CASSWLAGDTGELFF.